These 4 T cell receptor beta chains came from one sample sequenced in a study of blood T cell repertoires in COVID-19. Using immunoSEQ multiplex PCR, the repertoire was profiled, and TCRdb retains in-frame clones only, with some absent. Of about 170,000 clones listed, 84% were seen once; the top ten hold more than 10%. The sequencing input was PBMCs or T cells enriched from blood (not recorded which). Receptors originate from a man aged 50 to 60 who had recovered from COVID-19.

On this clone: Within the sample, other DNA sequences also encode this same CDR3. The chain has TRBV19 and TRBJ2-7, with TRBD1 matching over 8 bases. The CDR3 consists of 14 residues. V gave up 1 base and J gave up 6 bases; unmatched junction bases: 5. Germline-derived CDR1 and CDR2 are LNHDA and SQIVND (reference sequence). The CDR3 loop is CASSIGQGIGEQYF. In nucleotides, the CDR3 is TGTGCCAGTAGTATAGGACAGGGGATAGGCGAGCAGTACTTC.

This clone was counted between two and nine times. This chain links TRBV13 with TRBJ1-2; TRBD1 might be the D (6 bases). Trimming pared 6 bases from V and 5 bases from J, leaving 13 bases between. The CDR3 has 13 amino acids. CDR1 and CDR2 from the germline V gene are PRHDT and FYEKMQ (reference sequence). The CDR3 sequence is CASSTGQRYGYTF. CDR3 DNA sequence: TGTGCCAGCAGTACAGGACAGCGATATGGCTACACCTTC.

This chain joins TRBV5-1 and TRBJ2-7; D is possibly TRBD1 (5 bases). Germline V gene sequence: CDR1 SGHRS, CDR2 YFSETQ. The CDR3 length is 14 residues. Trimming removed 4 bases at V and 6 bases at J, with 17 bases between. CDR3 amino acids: CASSPLGRAFEQYF. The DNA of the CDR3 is TGCGCCAGCAGCCCCCTTGGCAGGGCCTTCGAGCAGTACTTC.

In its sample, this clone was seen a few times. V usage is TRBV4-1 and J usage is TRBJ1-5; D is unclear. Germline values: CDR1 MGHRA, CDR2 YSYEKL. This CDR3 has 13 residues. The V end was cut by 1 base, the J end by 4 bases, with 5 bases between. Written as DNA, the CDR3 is TGCGCCAGCAGCCAAGGGCTGAATCAGCCCCAGCATTTT. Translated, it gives CASSQGLNQPQHF.